The 13 T cell receptor beta chains reported below all come from one sample, sequenced in a study of blood T cell repertoires in COVID-19. Profiling relied on immunoSEQ multiplex PCR, and the TCRdb table lists in-frame clones only, not all of them. The sample has a few hundred thousand clones; roughly 90% are singletons. Sample: peripheral blood. These receptors came from a woman aged 25 to 39 with COVID-19, enrolled during active disease.

The count of this clone is one. V is TRBV11-3 and J is TRBJ2-7; 10 nucleotides agree with TRBD1. This CDR3 has 17 residues. The ends lost 0 bases at V and 2 bases at J; junction bases unmatched: 7. CDR1 is SGHNT and CDR2 is YENEEA in the germline V gene. The CDR3 nucleotides read TGTGCCAGCAGCTTAGACGGGACAGGGGCCCGGACCTACGAGCAGTACGTC. This encodes CASSLDGTGARTYEQYV.

CDR3 residues: CASSLTDAGAYNEQFF. In DNA form, the CDR3 reads TGTGCCAGCAGCTTAACAGATGCGGGGGCATACAATGAGCAGTTCTTC. V and J are TRBV11-2 and TRBJ2-1, with D possibly matching TRBD2 (7 bases). The V and J ends lost 2 bases and 4 bases respectively, with 15 bases between them. CDR3 length: 16 residues. Germline loops: CDR1 SGHAT, CDR2 FQNNGV.

This clone was detected ten times or more. The chain is built from TRBV4-1 and TRBJ2-1; TRBD2 agrees at 11 bases. After removal of 4 bases from V and 3 bases from J, the junction contained 5 bases not matched to a gene. This CDR3 has 16 residues. Germline lookup yields CDR1 MGHRA and CDR2 YSYEKL. CDR3 amino acids: CASSPGLAGGYNEQFF. The DNA of the CDR3 is TGCGCCAGCAGCCCAGGACTAGCGGGTGGCTACAATGAGCAGTTCTTC.

The V gene is TRBV7-2, the J gene TRBJ1-6, with 10 bases that match TRBD1. The CDR3 totals 18 residues. In germline, CDR1 is SGHTA, CDR2 FQGNSA. The junction had 11 bases not matched to a gene; V was cut back by 2 bases and J by 7 bases. CDR3 coding DNA: TGTGCCAGCAGCTTACTAAGGACAGGGGGGGAAATCAATTCACCCCTCCACTTT. It specifies CASSLLRTGGEINSPLHF.

The chain links TRBV21-1 to TRBJ2-7; TRBD2, the table's D call, was not compared with the DNA. TRBV21-1 is classified as a pseudogene. This CDR3 is 14 amino acids long. CDR3 protein: CASSRETSSYEQYV. CDR3 sequence (DNA): TGTGCCAGCAGCAGGGAGACTAGCTCCTACGAGCAGTACGTC.

The rearrangement links TRBV29-1 to TRBJ2-3, with a possible D match to TRBD2 (7 bases). This CDR3 has 14 residues. Germline CDR1 and CDR2: SQVTM and ANQGSEA. Trimming removed 0 bases from V and 14 bases from J, with 21 bases in between. CDR3: CSVEEGRGGNEVYF. CDR3 nucleotides: TGCAGCGTTGAAGAAGGACGCGGGGGCAACGAGGTGTATTTT.

The V gene is TRBV5-6, the J gene TRBJ1-2; maybe TRBD1 (6 bases). V lost 4 bases and J 4 bases, leaving 29 bases between the germline ends. Germline lookup yields CDR1 SGHDT and CDR2 YYEEEE. CDR3 size: 19 residues. For the CDR3, the DNA is TGTGCCAGCAGCCACGTAGGACAGACCTTCTCGCTTGGGGTCTATGGCTACACCTTC. Translation: CASSHVGQTFSLGVYGYTF.

The CDR3 region has the DNA TGTGCCATCAGTGAGTCGGGACAGGCCAACTATGGCTACACCTTC. Residues: CAISESGQANYGYTF. The gene calls are TRBV10-3 and TRBJ1-2; 8 positions agree with TRBD1. The CDR3 has 15 residues. Germline loops: CDR1 ENHRY, CDR2 SYGVKD. The V and J ends lost 0 bases and 2 bases, in that order; junction bases with no gene match: 2.

The rearrangement links TRBV4-1 to TRBJ2-7; 7 positions match TRBD1. The CDR3 length is 14 residues. The V gene's germline CDR1 is MGHRA and CDR2 YSYEKL. Unmatched junction bases numbered 5, after V lost 4 bases and J lost 2 bases. Written as DNA, the CDR3 is TGCGCCAGCAGCCTACGGACAGGAGCCTACGAGCAGTACGTC. Protein sequence: CASSLRTGAYEQYV.

V gene TRBV2 combines with J gene TRBJ1-6, with D possibly TRBD1 on 6 matching bases. The CDR3 is 15 amino acids. Germline values: CDR1 SNHLY, CDR2 FYNNEI. Deletions cut 4 bases from V and 0 bases from J, with 7 bases between. DNA for the CDR3: TGTGCCAGCAGTGGAGGGGGCTCCTATAATTCACCCCTCCACTTT. It codes for CASSGGGSYNSPLHF. The whole variable domain, remainder taken from reference TRBV2 and TRBJ1-6, is EPEVTQTPSHQVTQMGQEVILRCVPISNHLYFYWYRQILGQKVEFLVSFYNNEISEKSEIFDDQFSVERPDGSNFTLKIRSTKLEDSAMYFCASSGGGSYNSPLHFGNGTRLTVT.

The chain is built from TRBV6-5 and TRBJ1-1, with D possibly matching TRBD1 (5 bases). The CDR3 is made up of 15 amino acids. The V gene's germline CDR1 is MNHEY and CDR2 SVGAGI. Trimming removed 6 bases from V and 5 bases from J, with 19 bases in between. CDR3 DNA: TGTGCCAGCAGACTCCGACAGTCAAGTCGAACTGAAGCTTTCTTT. Translation: CASRLRQSSRTEAFF.

The chain combines TRBV10-3 with TRBJ2-7; 7 bases align to TRBD1. The germline CDR1 and CDR2 sequences are ENHRY and SYGVKD. Trimming at V came to 4 bases and at J to 7 bases, leaving 4 bases not matched to a gene. The length of the CDR3 is 12 residues. The CDR3 region has the DNA TGTGCCATCAGTGTCGGCAGGGGGGAGCAGTACTTC. Its translation is CAISVGRGEQYF.

The rearrangement joins TRBV19 to TRBJ1-5; D is unresolved. From germline, CDR1 is LNHDA and CDR2 SQIVND (reference sequence). This CDR3 is built from 16 residues. The ends were cut back, 0 bases at V and 0 bases at J, with 9 bases in the middle. DNA for the CDR3: TGTGCCAGTAGTATAGATACCGGGAATAGCAATCAGCCCCAGCATTTT. This sequence encodes CASSIDTGNSNQPQHF. The variable domain in full, with the rest retrieved from reference TRBV19 and TRBJ1-5, is DGGITQSPKYLFRKEGQNVTLSCEQNLNHDAMYWYRQDPGQGLRLIYYSQIVNDFQKGDIAEGYSVSREKKESFPLTVTSAQKNPTAFYLCASSIDTGNSNQPQHFGDGTRLSIL.